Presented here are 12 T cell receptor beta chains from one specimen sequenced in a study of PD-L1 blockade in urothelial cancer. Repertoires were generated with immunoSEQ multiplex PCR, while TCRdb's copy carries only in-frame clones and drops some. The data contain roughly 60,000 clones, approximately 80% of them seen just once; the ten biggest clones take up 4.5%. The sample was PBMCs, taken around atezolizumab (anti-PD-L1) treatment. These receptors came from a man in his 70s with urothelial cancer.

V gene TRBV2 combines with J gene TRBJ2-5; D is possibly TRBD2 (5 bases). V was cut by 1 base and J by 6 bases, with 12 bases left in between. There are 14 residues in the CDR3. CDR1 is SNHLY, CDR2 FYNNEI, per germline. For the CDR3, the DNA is TGTGCCAGCAGTGAAGTTGAGGGTATTCAGACCCAGTACTTC. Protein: CASSEVEGIQTQYF.

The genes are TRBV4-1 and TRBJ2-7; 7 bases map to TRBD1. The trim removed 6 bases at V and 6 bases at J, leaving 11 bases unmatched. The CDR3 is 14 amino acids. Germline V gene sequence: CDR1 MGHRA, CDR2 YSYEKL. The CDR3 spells CASRPPGQHSEQYF. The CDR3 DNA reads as TGCGCCAGCAGACCACCGGGACAGCACTCCGAGCAGTACTTC.

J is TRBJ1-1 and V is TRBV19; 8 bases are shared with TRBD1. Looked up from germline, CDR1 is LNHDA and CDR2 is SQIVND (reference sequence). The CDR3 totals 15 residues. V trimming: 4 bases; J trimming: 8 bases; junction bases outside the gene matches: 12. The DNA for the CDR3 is TGTGCCAGTAGTAGAGATCGACAGGGGCTTAACGAAGCTTTCTTT. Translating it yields CASSRDRQGLNEAFF. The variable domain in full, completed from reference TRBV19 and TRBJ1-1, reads DGGITQSPKYLFRKEGQNVTLSCEQNLNHDAMYWYRQDPGQGLRLIYYSQIVNDFQKGDIAEGYSVSREKKESFPLTVTSAQKNPTAFYLCASSRDRQGLNEAFFGQGTRLTVV.

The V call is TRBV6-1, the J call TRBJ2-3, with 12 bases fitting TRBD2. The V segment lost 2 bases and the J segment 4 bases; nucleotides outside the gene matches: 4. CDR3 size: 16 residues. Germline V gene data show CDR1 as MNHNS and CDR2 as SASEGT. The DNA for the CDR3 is TGTGCCAGCAGTGAAACCCTAGCGGGAGGGCCAGATACGCAGTATTTT. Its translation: CASSETLAGGPDTQYF.

This CDR3 reads CASIQSAPNTGELFF. The CDR3, as DNA: TGTGCCAGTATTCAAAGCGCCCCGAACACCGGGGAGCTGTTTTTT. The genes are TRBV19 and TRBJ2-2; D is uncertain. Trimming took 7 bases from V and 0 from J, leaving 12 bases between them. Germline lookup yields CDR1 LNHDA and CDR2 SQIVND (reference sequence). The CDR3 consists of 15 residues.

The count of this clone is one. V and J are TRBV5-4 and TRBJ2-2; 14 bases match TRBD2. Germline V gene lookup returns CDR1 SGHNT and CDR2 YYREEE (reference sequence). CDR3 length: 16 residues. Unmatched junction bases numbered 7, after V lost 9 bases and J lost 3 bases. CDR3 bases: TGTGCCACCTCGACTAGCGGGAGGGCCGACACCGGGGAGCTGTTTTTT. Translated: CATSTSGRADTGELFF.

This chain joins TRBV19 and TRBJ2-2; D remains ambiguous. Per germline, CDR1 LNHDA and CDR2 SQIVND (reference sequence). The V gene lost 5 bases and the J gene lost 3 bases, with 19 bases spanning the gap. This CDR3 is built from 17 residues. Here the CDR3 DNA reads TGTGCCAGTAGTCCCTGGTGGGTCCCGCAGGACACCGGGGAGCTGTTTTTT. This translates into CASSPWWVPQDTGELFF. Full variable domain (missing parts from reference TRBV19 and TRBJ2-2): DGGITQSPKYLFRKEGQNVTLSCEQNLNHDAMYWYRQDPGQGLRLIYYSQIVNDFQKGDIAEGYSVSREKKESFPLTVTSAQKNPTAFYLCASSPWWVPQDTGELFFGEGSRLTVL.

This chain's CDR3 is CASSQDSGEQYF. DNA for the CDR3: TGTGCCAGCAGCCAGGATAGTGGCGAGCAGTACTTC. The rearrangement joins TRBV5-4 to TRBJ2-7, with unresolved D. V was trimmed by 4 bases and J by 6 bases, leaving 11 bases between them. Germline CDR1 and CDR2: SGHNT and YYREEE (reference sequence). The CDR3 totals 12 residues.

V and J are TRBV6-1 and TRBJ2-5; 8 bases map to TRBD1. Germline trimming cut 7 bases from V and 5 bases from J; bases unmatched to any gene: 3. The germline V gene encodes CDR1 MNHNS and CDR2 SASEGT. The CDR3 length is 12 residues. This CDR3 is CASTGGWETQYF. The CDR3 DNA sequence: TGTGCCAGCACAGGGGGCTGGGAGACCCAGTACTTC.

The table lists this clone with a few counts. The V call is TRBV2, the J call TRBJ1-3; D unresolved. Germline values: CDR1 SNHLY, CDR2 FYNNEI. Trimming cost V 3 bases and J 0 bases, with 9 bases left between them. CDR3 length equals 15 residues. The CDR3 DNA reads TGTGCCAGCAGTGAGAGCAACTTCTCTGGAAACACCATATATTTT. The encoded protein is CASSESNFSGNTIYF.

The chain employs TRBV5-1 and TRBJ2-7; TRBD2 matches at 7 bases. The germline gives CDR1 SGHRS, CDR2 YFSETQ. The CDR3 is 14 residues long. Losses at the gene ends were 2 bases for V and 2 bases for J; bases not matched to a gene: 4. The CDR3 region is CASSFREVAYEQYF. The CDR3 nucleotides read TGCGCCAGCAGCTTCCGGGAGGTGGCCTACGAGCAGTACTTC.

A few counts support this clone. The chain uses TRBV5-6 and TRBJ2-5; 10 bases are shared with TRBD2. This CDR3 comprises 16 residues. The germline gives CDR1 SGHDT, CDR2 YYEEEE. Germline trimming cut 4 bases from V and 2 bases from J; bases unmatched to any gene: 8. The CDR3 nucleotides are TGTGCCAGCAGCACAAGACTAGCGGGTACACAAGAGACCCAGTACTTC. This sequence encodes CASSTRLAGTQETQYF.